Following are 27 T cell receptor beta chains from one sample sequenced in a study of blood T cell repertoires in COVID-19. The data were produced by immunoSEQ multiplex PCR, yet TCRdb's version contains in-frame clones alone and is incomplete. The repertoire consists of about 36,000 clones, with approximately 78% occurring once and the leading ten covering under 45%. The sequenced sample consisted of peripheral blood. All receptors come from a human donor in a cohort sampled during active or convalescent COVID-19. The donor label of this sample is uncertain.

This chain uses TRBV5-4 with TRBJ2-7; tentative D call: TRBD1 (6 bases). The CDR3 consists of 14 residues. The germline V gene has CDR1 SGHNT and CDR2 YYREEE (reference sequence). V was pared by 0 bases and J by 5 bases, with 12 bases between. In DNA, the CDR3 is TGTGCCAGCAGCTTGGATGGGACATTCGACGAGCAGTACTTC. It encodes CASSLDGTFDEQYF.

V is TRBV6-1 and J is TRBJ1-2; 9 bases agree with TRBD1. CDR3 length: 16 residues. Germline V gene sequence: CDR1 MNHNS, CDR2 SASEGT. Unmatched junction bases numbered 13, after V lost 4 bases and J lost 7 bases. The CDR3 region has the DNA TGTGCCAGCAGTGCACTCTCCGGGACAGGGTCGACTGGCTACACCTTC. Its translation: CASSALSGTGSTGYTF.

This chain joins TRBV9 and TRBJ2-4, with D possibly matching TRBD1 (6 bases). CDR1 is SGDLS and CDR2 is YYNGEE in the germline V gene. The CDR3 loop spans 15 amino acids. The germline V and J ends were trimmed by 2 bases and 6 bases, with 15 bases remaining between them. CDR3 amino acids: CASSVRGEAPNIQYF. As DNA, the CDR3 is TGTGCCAGCAGCGTCAGGGGAGAGGCCCCAAACATTCAGTACTTC.

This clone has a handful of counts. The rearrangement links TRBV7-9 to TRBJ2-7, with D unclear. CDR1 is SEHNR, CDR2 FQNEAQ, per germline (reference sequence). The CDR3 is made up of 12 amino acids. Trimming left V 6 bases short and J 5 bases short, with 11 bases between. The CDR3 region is CASRQFSHEQYF. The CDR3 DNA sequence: TGTGCCAGCAGGCAGTTTAGCCACGAGCAGTACTTC.

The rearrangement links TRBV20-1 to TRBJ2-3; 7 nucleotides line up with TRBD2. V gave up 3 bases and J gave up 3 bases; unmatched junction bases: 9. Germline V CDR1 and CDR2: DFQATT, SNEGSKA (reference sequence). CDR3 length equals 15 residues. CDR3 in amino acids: CSASERGRVTDTQYF. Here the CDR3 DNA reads TGCAGTGCTAGTGAGCGGGGTAGGGTAACAGATACGCAGTATTTT.

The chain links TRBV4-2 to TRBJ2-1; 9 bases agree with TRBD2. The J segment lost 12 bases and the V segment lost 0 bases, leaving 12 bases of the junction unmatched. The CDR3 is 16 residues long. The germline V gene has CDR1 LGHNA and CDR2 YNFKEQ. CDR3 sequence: CASSQDPAGGFSGQFF. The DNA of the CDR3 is TGTGCCAGCAGCCAAGATCCAGCGGGAGGTTTTAGTGGGCAGTTCTTC.

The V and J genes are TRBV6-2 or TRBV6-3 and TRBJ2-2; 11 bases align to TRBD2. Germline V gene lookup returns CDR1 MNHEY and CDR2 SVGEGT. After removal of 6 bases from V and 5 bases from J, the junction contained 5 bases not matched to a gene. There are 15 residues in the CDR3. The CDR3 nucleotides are TGTGCCAGCAGCCGGACTAGCGGGCTTACCGGGGAGCTGTTTTTT. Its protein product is CASSRTSGLTGELFF.

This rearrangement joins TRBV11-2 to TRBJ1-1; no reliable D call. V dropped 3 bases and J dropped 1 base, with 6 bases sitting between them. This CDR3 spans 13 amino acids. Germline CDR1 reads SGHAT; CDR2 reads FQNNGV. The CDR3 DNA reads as TGTGCCAGCAGCTTTGGCAGGAACACTGAAGCTTTCTTT. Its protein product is CASSFGRNTEAFF. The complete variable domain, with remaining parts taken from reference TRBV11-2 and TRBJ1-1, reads EAGVAQSPRYKIIEKRQSVAFWCNPISGHATLYWYQQILGQGPKLLIQFQNNGVVDDSQLPKDRFSAERLKGVDSTLKIQPAKLEDSAVYLCASSFGRNTEAFFGQGTRLTVV.

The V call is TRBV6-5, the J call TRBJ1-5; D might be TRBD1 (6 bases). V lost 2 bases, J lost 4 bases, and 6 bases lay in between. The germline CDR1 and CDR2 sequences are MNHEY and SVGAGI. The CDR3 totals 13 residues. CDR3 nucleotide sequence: TGTGCCAGCAGTTACGACAGGAATCAGCCCCAGCATTTT. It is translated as CASSYDRNQPQHF.

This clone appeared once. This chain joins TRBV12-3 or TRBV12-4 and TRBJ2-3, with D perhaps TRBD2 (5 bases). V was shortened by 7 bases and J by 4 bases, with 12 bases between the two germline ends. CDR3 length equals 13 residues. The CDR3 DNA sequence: TGTGCCAGCAAACCCCCCGGGGCAGATACGCAGTATTTT. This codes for CASKPPGADTQYF.

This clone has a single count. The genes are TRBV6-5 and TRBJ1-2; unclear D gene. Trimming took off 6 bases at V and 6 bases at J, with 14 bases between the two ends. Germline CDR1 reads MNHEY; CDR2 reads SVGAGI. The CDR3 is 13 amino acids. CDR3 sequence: CASRSPVQNGYTF. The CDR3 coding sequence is TGTGCCAGCAGGTCCCCGGTCCAAAATGGCTACACCTTC.

The CDR3 is CASSLVLGDSYEQYF. The CDR3 region has the DNA TGTGCCAGCAGCTTAGTCCTAGGCGATTCCTACGAGCAGTACTTC. The chain has TRBV7-9 and TRBJ2-7; D not certain. The germline V gene encodes CDR1 SEHNR and CDR2 FQNEAQ (reference sequence). V dropped 1 base and J dropped 1 base, with 11 bases sitting between them. The CDR3 has 15 amino acids.

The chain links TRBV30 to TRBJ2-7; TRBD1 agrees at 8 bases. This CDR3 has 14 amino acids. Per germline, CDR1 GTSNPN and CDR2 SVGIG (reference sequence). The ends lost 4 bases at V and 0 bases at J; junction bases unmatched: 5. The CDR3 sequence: CAWMRTGSSYEQYF. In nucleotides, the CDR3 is TGTGCCTGGATGCGGACAGGGAGCTCCTACGAGCAGTACTTC.

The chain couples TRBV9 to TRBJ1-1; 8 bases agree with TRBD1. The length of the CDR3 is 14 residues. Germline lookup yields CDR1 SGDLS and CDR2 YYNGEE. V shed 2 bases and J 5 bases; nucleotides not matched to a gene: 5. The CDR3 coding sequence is TGTGCCAGCAGCGTGGCAGGGGGCGGGACTGAAGCTTTCTTT. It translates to CASSVAGGGTEAFF.

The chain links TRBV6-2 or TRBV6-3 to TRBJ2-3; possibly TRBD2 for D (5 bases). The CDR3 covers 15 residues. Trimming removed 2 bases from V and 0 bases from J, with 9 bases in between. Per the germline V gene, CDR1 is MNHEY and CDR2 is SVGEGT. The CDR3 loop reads CASSYHPGSTDTQYF. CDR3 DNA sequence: TGTGCCAGCAGTTACCACCCGGGAAGCACAGATACGCAGTATTTT.

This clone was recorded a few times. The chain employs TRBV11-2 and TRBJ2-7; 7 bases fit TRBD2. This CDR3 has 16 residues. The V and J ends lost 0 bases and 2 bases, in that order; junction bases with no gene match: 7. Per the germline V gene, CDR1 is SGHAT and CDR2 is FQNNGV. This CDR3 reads CASSLDRASGTYEQYF. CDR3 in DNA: TGTGCCAGCAGCTTAGATAGGGCTAGCGGCACCTACGAGCAGTACTTC.

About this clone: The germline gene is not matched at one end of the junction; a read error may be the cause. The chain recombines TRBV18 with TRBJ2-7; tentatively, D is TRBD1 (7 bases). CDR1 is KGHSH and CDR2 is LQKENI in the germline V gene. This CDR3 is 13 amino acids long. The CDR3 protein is CASRQGLSFEQYF. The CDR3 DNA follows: TGTGCCAGCCGACAGGGACTCTCCTTCGAGCAGTACTTC.

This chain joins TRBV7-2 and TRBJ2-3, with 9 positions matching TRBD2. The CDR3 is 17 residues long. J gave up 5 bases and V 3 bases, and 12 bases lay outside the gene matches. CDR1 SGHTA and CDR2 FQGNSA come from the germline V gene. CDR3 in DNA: TGTGCCAGCAGCTTTAATTCGGCGGGAGGGGGGAGAGATACGCAGTATTTT. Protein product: CASSFNSAGGGRDTQYF.

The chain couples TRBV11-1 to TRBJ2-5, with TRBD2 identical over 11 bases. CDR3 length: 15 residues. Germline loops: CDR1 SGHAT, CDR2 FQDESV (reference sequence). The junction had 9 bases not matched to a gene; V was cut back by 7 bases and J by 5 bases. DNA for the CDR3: TGTGCCAGCACCGCATCGAGACTAGCGGGGGAGACCCAGTACTTC. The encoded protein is CASTASRLAGETQYF.

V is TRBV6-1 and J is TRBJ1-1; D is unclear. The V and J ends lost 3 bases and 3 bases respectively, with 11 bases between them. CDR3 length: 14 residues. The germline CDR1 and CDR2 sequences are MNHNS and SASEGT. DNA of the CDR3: TGTGCCAGCAGTGAGCTCCCCCGAGACACTGAAGCTTTCTTT. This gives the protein CASSELPRDTEAFF.

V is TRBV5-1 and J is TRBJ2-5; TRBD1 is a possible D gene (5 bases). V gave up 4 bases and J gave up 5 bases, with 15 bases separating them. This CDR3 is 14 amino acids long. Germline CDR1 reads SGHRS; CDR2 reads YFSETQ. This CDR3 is CASSPQQVGETQYF. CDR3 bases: TGCGCCAGCAGCCCTCAACAGGTTGGGGAGACCCAGTACTTC.

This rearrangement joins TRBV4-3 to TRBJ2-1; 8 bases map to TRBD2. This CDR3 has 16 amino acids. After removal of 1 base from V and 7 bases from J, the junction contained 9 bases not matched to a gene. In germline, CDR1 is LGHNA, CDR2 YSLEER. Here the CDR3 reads CASSQVSGGPTNEQFF. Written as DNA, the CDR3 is TGCGCCAGCAGCCAAGTGTCGGGAGGGCCCACAAATGAGCAGTTCTTC.

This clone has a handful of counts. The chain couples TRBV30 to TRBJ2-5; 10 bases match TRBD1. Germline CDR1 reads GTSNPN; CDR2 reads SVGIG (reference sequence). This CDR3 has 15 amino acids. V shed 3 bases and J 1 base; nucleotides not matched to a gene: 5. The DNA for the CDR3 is TGTGCCTGGAGGCGCGGGACAGGGGTCCAAGAGACCCAGTACTTC. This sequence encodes CAWRRGTGVQETQYF.

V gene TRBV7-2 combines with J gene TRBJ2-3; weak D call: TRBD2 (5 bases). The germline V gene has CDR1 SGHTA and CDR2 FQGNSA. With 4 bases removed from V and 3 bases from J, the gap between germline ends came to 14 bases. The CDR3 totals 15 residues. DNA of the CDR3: TGTGCCAGCAGCTCCCTCCCGGACTTAACAGATACGCAGTATTTT. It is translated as CASSSLPDLTDTQYF.

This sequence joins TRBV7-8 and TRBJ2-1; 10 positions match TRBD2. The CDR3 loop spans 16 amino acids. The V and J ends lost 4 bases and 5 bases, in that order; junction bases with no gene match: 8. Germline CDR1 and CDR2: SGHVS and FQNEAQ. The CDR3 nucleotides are TGTGCCAGCAGCTCCCGCCGGACTAGCGGCAACAATGAGCAGTTCTTC. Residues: CASSSRRTSGNNEQFF.

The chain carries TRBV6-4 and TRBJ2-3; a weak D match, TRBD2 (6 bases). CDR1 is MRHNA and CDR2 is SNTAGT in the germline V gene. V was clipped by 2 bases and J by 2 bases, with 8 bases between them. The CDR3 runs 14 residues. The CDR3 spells CASSDPGVTDTQYF. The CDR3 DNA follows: TGTGCCAGCAGTGACCCGGGAGTCACAGATACGCAGTATTTT.

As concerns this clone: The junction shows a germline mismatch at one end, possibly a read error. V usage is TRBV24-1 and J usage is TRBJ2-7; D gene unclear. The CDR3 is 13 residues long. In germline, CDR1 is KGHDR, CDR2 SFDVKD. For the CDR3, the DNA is TGTGCCACCGAATCCCCAGGAATCTACGGGCAGTACTTC. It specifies CATESPGIYGQYF.